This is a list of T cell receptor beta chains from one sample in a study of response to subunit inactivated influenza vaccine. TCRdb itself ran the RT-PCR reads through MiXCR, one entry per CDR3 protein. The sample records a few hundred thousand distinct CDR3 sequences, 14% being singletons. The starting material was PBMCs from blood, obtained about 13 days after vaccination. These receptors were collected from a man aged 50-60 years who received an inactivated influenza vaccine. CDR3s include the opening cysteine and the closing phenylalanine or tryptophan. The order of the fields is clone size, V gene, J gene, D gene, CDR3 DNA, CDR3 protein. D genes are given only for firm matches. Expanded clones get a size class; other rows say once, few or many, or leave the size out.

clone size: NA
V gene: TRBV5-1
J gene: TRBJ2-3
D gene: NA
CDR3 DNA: TGCGCCAGCAGGGAACGGACCGATCTATCAGATACGCAGTATTTT
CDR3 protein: CASRERTDLSDTQYF

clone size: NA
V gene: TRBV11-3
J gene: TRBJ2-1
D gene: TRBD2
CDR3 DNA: TGTGCCAGCAGCTTCTCTAGCGGGGGGAACAATGAGCAGTTCTTC
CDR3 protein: CASSFSSGGNNEQFF

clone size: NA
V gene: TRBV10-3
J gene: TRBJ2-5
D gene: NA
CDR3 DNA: TGTGCCATCAGTGACTCCCCCGGGGGGACCCAGTACTTC
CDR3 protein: CAISDSPGGTQYF

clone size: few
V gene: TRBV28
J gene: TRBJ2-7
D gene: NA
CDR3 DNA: TGTGCCAGCAGACTCGGACGGAGTTACGAGCAGTACTTC
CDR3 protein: CASRLGRSYEQYF

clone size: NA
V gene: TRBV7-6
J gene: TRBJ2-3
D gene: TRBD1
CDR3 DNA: TGTGCCAGCAGCACAACAGGGGGCACAGATACGCAGTATTTT
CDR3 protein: CASSTTGGTDTQYF

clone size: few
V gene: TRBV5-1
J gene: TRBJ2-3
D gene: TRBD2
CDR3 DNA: TGCGCCAGCAGCTGGGGAGGGCCGAGAGGAGATACGCAGTATTTT
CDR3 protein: CASSWGGPRGDTQYF

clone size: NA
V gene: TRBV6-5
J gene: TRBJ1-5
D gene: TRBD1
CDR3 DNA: TGTGCCAGCAGTTACTCGGGCAGGGGGCTTTATAGCAATCAGCCCCAGCATTTT
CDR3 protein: CASSYSGRGLYSNQPQHF

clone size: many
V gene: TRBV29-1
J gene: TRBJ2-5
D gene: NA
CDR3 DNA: TGCAGCGTCGGAGAGACCCAGTACTTC
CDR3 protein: CSVGETQYF

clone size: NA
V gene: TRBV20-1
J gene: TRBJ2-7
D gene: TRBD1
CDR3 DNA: TGCAGTGCGTATACCGGGACAGGCTACGAGCAGTACTTC
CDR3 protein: CSAYTGTGYEQYF

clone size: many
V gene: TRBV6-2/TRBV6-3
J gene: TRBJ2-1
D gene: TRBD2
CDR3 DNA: TGTGCCAGCAGTTTGAGCCCTTCAGCGGGGGTTCCCGGGAATGAGCAGTTCTTC
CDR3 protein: CASSLSPSAGVPGNEQFF